The 21 T cell receptor beta chains given below trace back to one sample, sequenced in a study of T-cell memory formation after mild COVID-19 (dated by TCRdb to the early 2020s). Receptor libraries were prepared by 5' RACE. For sequencing, an Illumina NovaSeq 6000 was employed. TCRdb reprocessed the public reads (quality trimming at Q25 with fastp, clone calling with MiXCR) and kept in-frame beta chains. Every CDR3 protein is listed once, alongside the most common genes and DNA of its rows. The sample includes a few hundred thousand distinct CDR3 sequences, with roughly 19% observed a single time. The ten largest clonotypes hold 20% to 25% of the sample. Sequenced sample: PBMCs or a T cell subset sorted from them (not recorded which). These receptors were taken from a young man who had mild COVID-19 (a few samples of this study predate the infection). The sample titles of this study are shuffled in the database, so cell type and time point are left out; the donor was told from shared clones.

This clonotype has a handful of counts. The genes are TRBV5-6 and TRBJ2-1; maybe TRBD2 (7 bases). The CDR3 covers 15 residues. V was trimmed by 4 bases and J by 4 bases, leaving 15 bases between them. Germline V CDR1 and CDR2: SGHDT, YYEEEE. The CDR3 spells CASSRGGRHYNEQFF. The CDR3 coding sequence is TGTGCCAGCAGCAGGGGGGGGAGGCATTACAATGAGCAGTTCTTC.

On this clonotype: It may be a read error: a sequence one base away is much more abundant. This rearrangement joins TRBV15 to TRBJ2-3, with 8 bases lining up with TRBD2. Germline V gene sequence: CDR1 LNHNV, CDR2 YYDKDF (reference sequence). The CDR3 spans 15 residues. With V trimmed by 1 base and J by 4 bases, 4 bases remained unmatched. CDR3 residues: CATSRASGWPDTQYF. The CDR3 DNA is TGTGCCACCAGCAGAGCTAGCGGGTGGCCAGATACGCAGTATTTT.

The V gene is TRBV10-1, the J gene TRBJ2-1; the D is unclear. This CDR3 spans 12 amino acids. Trimming cost V 9 bases and J 10 bases, with 16 bases left between them. The germline gives CDR1 WNHNN, CDR2 SYGVQD (reference sequence). DNA of the CDR3: TGCGCCAGGGGAAGTAGAAGTCCGGAGCAGTTCTTC. It codes for CARGSRSPEQFF.

In this sample, this clonotype turned up a few times. This chain uses TRBV29-1 with TRBJ2-3; tentatively, D is TRBD2 (6 bases). This CDR3 spans 13 amino acids. Germline-derived CDR1 and CDR2 are SQVTM and ANQGSEA. The CDR3, as DNA: TGCAGTGCTGGGGGGTGGGGTCAAGATACGCAGTATTTT. This sequence encodes CSAGGWGQDTQYF.

This clonotype has a count of ten or more. This sequence joins TRBV4-3 and TRBJ2-6, with a weak D call TRBD2 (5 bases). The CDR3 has 16 amino acids. Trimming stripped 1 base from V and 4 bases from J, with 11 bases between. Germline-derived CDR1 and CDR2 are LGHNA and YSLEER. Here the CDR3 DNA reads TGCGCCAGCAGCCAAGTGAGGGAAACAGGGGCCAACGTCCTGACTTTC. It encodes CASSQVRETGANVLTF.

There are a few counts of this clonotype. The chain recombines TRBV5-1 with TRBJ2-7, with 8 bases aligning to TRBD1. The CDR3 totals 15 residues. The V and J ends lost 0 bases and 0 bases, in that order; junction bases with no gene match: 2. Germline-derived CDR1 and CDR2 are SGHRS and YFSETQ. CDR3 DNA: TGCGCCAGCAGCTTGGGGACAGGGATCTCCTACGAGCAGTACTTC. It is translated as CASSLGTGISYEQYF. Complete variable domain (other parts from reference TRBV5-1 and TRBJ2-7): KAGVTQTPRYLIKTRGQQVTLSCSPISGHRSVSWYQQTPGQGLQFLFEYFSETQRNKGNFPGRFSGRQFSNSRSEMNVSTLELGDSALYLCASSLGTGISYEQYFGPGTRLTVT.

This chain links TRBV7-2 with TRBJ1-3; no clear D gene. Germline CDR1 SGHTA, CDR2 FQGNSA. CDR3 size: 12 residues. V was cut by 5 bases and J by 13 bases, with 15 bases left in between. The DNA of the CDR3 is TGTGCCAGCAGCCCCGAGGTCGAAGGGATATATTTT. Its translation: CASSPEVEGIYF.

This clonotype was counted only a few times. The chain has TRBV5-6 and TRBJ2-7; D tentatively reads TRBD1 or TRBD2 (5 bases each). Germline V gives CDR1 SGHDT, CDR2 YYEEEE. The V and J ends lost 4 bases and 4 bases respectively, with 12 bases between them. The CDR3 sequence is 13 residues long. Here the CDR3 reads CASSVGDLYEQYV. The CDR3 DNA follows: TGTGCCAGCAGCGTTGGGGACCTATACGAGCAGTACGTC.

This sequence joins TRBV6-6 and TRBJ2-7; no firm D call. The CDR3 consists of 14 residues. Germline lookup yields CDR1 MNHNY and CDR2 SVGAGI (reference sequence). Trimming took off 10 bases at V and 1 base at J, with 17 bases between the two ends. CDR3 sequence (DNA): TGTGCCACCGGTGTAAGAGGTCAATCCTACGAGCAGTACGTC. It codes for CATGVRGQSYEQYV.

The CDR3 region is CASRNRDTGELFF. The CDR3 nucleotides read TGTGCCAGCAGGAACAGGGACACCGGGGAGCTGTTTTTT. The J gene is TRBJ2-2, the V gene TRBV7-9; weak D call: TRBD1 (6 bases). The CDR3 loop spans 13 amino acids. Germline V CDR1 and CDR2: SEHNR, FQNEAQ (reference sequence). V was trimmed by 6 bases and J by 3 bases, leaving 8 bases between them. Using reference TRBV7-9 and TRBJ2-2 for the parts outside the CDR3, the full variable domain is DTGVSQNPRHKITKRGQNVTFRCDPISEHNRLYWYRQTLGQGPEFLTYFQNEAQLEKSRLLSDRFSAERPKGSFSTLEIQRTEQGDSAMYLCASRNRDTGELFFGEGSRLTVL.

The chain links TRBV7-3 to TRBJ1-1, with D uncertain. The CDR3 has 15 residues. Germline CDR1 and CDR2: SGHTA and FQGTGA. V lost 1 base and J 2 bases, leaving 11 bases between the germline ends. CDR3 nucleotide sequence: TGTGCCAGCAGCTTAAATCGGGCAGGAAACACTGAAGCTTTCTTT. It specifies CASSLNRAGNTEAFF.

The V call is TRBV5-1, the J call TRBJ2-1; the match to TRBD2 covers 7 bases. The CDR3 extends over 15 amino acids. V was clipped by 7 bases and J by 0 bases; unmatched bases: 7. CDR1 and CDR2 from the germline V gene are SGHRS and YFSETQ. The CDR3 protein is CASQILADSYNEQFF. CDR3 DNA: TGCGCCAGCCAAATCCTAGCGGACTCCTACAATGAGCAGTTCTTC.

This clonotype is a singleton in its sample. The chain recombines TRBV20-1 with TRBJ1-2; TRBD1 might be the D (5 bases). Germline assignment: CDR1 DFQATT and CDR2 SNEGSKA (reference sequence). The CDR3 has 13 amino acids. The CDR3 DNA is TGCAGCGTGAGGGACGGGGGGTACTATGGCTACACCTTC. This encodes CSVRDGGYYGYTF.

This sequence joins TRBV30 and TRBJ1-2, with D possibly matching TRBD1 (5 bases). Germline loops: CDR1 GTSNPN, CDR2 SVGIG (reference sequence). The length of the CDR3 is 11 residues. The ends were cut back, 3 bases at V and 10 bases at J, with 12 bases in the middle. The CDR3: CAWSYRGSYTF. DNA for the CDR3: TGTGCCTGGAGCTATAGGGGTTCCTACACCTTC.

The chain carries TRBV10-1 and TRBJ1-5; D gene unclear. This CDR3 region has 12 residues. V was cut by 2 bases and J by 9 bases, with 8 bases left in between. Per the germline V gene, CDR1 is WNHNN and CDR2 is SYGVQD (reference sequence). The CDR3 reads CASSENGRPQHF. CDR3 bases: TGCGCCAGCAGTGAGAACGGGAGGCCCCAGCATTTT.

This chain joins TRBV3-1 and TRBJ2-6; D is uncertain. Germline-derived CDR1 and CDR2 are LGHDT and YNNKEL (reference sequence). The CDR3 spans 14 residues. V dropped 0 bases and J dropped 4 bases, with 4 bases sitting between them. The CDR3 nucleotides are TGTGCCAGCAGCCAAGAAAGCGGGGCCAACGTCCTGACTTTC. Its protein product is CASSQESGANVLTF.

This sequence joins TRBV5-6 and TRBJ2-7, with 11 bases that match TRBD2. The CDR3 is made up of 14 amino acids. Trimming cost V 3 bases and J 8 bases; bases outside gene matches: 7. The V gene's germline CDR1 is SGHDT and CDR2 YYEEEE. The CDR3 loop reads CASSSLAGAMKQYF. The CDR3 DNA follows: TGTGCCAGCAGCTCACTAGCGGGGGCAATGAAGCAGTACTTC.

The table lists this clonotype with a few counts. The chain recombines TRBV2 with TRBJ2-1, with TRBD2 identical over 9 bases. The length of the CDR3 is 18 residues. CDR1 and CDR2 from the germline V gene are SNHLY and FYNNEI. Unmatched junction bases numbered 9, after V lost 0 bases and J lost 3 bases. In DNA form, the CDR3 reads TGTGCCAGCAGTGAAGCCCATTACCTAGCGGGGTACTACAATGAGCAGTTCTTC. This translates into CASSEAHYLAGYYNEQFF. Combining the CDR3 with reference TRBV2 and TRBJ2-1 gives the whole variable domain EPEVTQTPSHQVTQMGQEVILRCVPISNHLYFYWYRQILGQKVEFLVSFYNNEISEKSEIFDDQFSVERPDGSNFTLKIRSTKLEDSAMYFCASSEAHYLAGYYNEQFFGPGTRLTVL.

This clonotype was counted at least ten times. J is TRBJ2-2 and V is TRBV12-3 or TRBV12-4; TRBD2 is a possible D gene (6 bases). V lost 5 bases and J lost 3, with 13 bases in between. The CDR3 runs 15 residues. CDR3 nucleotides: TGTGCCAGCAGTGCTAACCGGGACTACACCGGGGAGCTGTTTTTT. Residues: CASSANRDYTGELFF.

V is TRBV3-1 and J is TRBJ2-1, with 10 positions matching TRBD2. The V segment lost 2 bases and the J segment 10 bases; nucleotides outside the gene matches: 5. This CDR3 has 14 residues. The germline CDR1 and CDR2 sequences are LGHDT and YNNKEL (reference sequence). The DNA for the CDR3 is TGTGCCAGCAGCCAACCTAGCGGGGGAAAGGAGCAGTTCTTC. Its translation is CASSQPSGGKEQFF.

This clonotype was observed a handful of times. V is TRBV5-1 and J is TRBJ2-7; D not resolved. V lost 3 bases and J lost 0, with 10 bases in between. This CDR3 region has 14 residues. Germline CDR1 reads SGHRS; CDR2 reads YFSETQ. The CDR3 protein is CASSSLQSSYEQYF. In DNA, the CDR3 is TGCGCCAGCAGCTCCCTCCAATCCTCCTACGAGCAGTACTTC.